This T cell receptor (beta chain) was recovered during a study of Graves' ophthalmopathy and Graves' hyperthyroidism. Scientists amplified the TCR beta CDR3 regions from RNA transcripts. The authors performed first-round RT-PCR with HTBI primers and then a second-round multiplex PCR. TCRdb redid the calling of the multiplex PCR reads with MiXCR, one entry per CDR3 protein. The sample carries a few hundred thousand distinct CDR3 sequences, roughly 17% recorded once. CDR3 length: 15 residues. Germline lookup yields CDR1 MDHEN and CDR2 SYDVKM. V dropped 4 bases and J dropped 2; count of bases not matched to a gene: 6. The diagnosis was founded upon clinical symptoms, serum thyroxine, TRAb, thyroid ultrasound and orbital computed tomography. The authors used Ficoll-Paque density gradient centrifugation to separate PBMCs. The input was 8.5 to 10 ml of fresh peripheral blood. Comment on this clonotype: The target antigen is unknown.

Study outcomes and limitations: Appearing in blood as well were most expanded thyroid clonotypes above 0.001 frequency. From stable hyperthyroidism, ophthalmopathy was separated by a 13-signature model with 87.88% sensitivity and less than 83% specificity.

J is TRBJ1-1 and V is TRBV28; 8 bases are a match to TRBD1. The sequenced material came from peripheral blood. This TCR was sampled from an adult woman with stable Graves' hyperthyroidism. CDR3 nucleotides: TGTGCCAGCAGTTCACAGGGGGAGACTAACACTGAAGCTTTCTTT. This translates into CASSSQGETNTEAFF.